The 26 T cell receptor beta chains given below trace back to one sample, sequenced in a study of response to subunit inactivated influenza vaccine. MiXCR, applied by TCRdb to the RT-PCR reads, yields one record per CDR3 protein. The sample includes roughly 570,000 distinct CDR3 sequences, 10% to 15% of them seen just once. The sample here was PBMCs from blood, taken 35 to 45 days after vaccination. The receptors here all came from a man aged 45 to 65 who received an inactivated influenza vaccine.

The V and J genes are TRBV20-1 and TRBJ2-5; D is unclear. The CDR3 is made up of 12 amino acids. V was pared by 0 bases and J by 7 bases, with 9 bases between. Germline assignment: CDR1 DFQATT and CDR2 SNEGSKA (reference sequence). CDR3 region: CSARDGPGTQYF. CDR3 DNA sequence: TGCAGTGCTAGAGATGGGCCAGGGACCCAGTACTTC.

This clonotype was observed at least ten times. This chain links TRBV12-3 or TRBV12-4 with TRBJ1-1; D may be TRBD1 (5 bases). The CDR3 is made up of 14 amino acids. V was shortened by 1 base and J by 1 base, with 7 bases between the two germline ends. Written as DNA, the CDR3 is TGTGCCAGCAGTTTAGGACAGAAGAACACTGAAGCTTTCTTT. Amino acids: CASSLGQKNTEAFF.

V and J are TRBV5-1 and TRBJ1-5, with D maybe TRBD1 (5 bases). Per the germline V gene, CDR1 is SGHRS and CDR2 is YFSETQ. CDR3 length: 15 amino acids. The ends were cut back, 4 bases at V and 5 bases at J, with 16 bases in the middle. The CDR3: CASSTRPGRDQPQHF. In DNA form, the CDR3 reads TGCGCCAGCAGCACCCGACCGGGGCGGGATCAGCCCCAGCATTTT.

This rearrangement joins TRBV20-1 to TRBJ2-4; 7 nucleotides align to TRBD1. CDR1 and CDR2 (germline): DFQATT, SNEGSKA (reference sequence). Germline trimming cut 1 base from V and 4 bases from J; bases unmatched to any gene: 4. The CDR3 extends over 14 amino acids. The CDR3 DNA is TGCAGTGCTAGAGTTCCAGGGGGTAAAAACATTCAGTACTTC. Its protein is CSARVPGGKNIQYF.

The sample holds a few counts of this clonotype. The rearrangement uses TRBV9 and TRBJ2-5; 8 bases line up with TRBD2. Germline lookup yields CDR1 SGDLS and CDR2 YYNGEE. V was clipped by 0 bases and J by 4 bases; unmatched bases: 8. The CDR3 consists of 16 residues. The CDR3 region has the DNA TGTGCCAGCAGCGTAGGGTTCGGGGGGGCCCCAGAGACCCAGTACTTC. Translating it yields CASSVGFGGAPETQYF.

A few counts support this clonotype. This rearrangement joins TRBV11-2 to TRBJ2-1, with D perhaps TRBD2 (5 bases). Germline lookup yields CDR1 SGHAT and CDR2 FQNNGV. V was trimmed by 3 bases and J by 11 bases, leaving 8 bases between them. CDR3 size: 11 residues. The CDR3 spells CASSFGEKQFF. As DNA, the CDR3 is TGTGCCAGCAGCTTTGGGGAGAAGCAGTTCTTC.

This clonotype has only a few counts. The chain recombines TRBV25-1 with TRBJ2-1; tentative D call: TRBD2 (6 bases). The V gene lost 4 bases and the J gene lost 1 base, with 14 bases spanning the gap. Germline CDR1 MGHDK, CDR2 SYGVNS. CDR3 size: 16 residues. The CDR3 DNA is TGTGCCAGCAGTGCCAGGGACTTATTTTCCTACAATGAGCAGTTCTTC. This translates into CASSARDLFSYNEQFF.

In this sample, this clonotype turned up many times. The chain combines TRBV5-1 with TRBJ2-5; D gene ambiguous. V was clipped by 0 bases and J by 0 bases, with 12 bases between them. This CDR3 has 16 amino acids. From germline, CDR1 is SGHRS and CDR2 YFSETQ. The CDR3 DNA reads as TGCGCCAGCAGCTTGGGTGGACCCACGTACCAAGAGACCCAGTACTTC. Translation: CASSLGGPTYQETQYF.

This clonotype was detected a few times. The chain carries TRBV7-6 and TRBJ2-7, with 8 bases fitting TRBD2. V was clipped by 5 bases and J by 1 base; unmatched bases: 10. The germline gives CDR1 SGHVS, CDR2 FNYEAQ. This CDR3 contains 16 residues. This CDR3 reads CASSPERGTASYEQYF. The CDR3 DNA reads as TGTGCCAGCAGCCCCGAGCGGGGGACTGCTTCCTACGAGCAGTACTTC.

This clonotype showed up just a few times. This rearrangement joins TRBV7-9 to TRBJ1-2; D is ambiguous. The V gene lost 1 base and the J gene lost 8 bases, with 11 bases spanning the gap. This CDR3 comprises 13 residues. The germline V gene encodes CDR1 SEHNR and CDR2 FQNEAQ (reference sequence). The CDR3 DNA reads TGTGCCAGCAGCTTAGAGGGTTTGGGCGGCTACACCTTC. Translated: CASSLEGLGGYTF.

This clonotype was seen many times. CDR3 bases: TGTGCCACCAGTGATTTCATGGGATGGACCCAGTACTTC. Amino acids: CATSDFMGWTQYF. The chain joins TRBV24-1 to TRBJ2-5; no definite D call. Looked up from germline, CDR1 is KGHDR and CDR2 is SFDVKD. CDR3 size: 13 residues. V was shortened by 1 base and J by 7 bases, with 9 bases between the two germline ends.

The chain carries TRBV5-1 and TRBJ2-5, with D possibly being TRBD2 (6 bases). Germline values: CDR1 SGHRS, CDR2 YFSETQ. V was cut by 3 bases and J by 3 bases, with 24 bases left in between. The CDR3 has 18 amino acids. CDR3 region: CASSWGYEDVGGKETQYF. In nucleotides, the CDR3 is TGCGCCAGCAGCTGGGGTTATGAAGACGTGGGGGGTAAAGAGACCCAGTACTTC.

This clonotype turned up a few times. The CDR3 nucleotides read TGTGCCAGCATCGGGACAGAGAACACCGGGGAGCTGTTTTTT. The encoded protein is CASIGTENTGELFF. The chain couples TRBV5-8 to TRBJ2-2, with 7 positions matching TRBD1. V shed 6 bases, J shed 1 base, and the junction held 3 bases outside the gene matches. Germline loops: CDR1 SGHTS, CDR2 YDEGEE. There are 14 residues in the CDR3.

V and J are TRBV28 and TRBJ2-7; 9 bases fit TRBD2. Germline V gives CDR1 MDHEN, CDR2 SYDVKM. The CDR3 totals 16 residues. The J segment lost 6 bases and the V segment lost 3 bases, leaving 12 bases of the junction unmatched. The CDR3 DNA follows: TGTGCCAGCAGTTTCAGACTAGCGGTCCCCGATCTCGAGCAGTACTTC. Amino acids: CASSFRLAVPDLEQYF.

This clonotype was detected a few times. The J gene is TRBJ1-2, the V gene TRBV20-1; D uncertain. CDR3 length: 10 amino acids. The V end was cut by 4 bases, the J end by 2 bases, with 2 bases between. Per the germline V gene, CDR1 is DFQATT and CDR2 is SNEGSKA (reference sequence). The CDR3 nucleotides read TGCAGTGCTAAGAACTATGGCTACACCTTC. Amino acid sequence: CSAKNYGYTF.

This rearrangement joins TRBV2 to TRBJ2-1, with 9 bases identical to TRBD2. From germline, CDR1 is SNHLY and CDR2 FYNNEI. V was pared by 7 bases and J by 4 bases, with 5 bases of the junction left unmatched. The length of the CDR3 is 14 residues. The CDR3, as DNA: TGTGCCAGCATCGGGACTAGCAGGTACAATGAGCAGTTCTTC. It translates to CASIGTSRYNEQFF.

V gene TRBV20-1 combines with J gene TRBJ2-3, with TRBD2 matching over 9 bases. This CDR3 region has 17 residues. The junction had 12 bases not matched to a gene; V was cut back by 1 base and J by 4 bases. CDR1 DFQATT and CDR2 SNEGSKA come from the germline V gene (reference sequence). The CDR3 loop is CSARVPLGGRAPDTQYF. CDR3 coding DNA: TGCAGTGCTAGAGTCCCCCTCGGCGGGAGGGCCCCAGATACGCAGTATTTT.

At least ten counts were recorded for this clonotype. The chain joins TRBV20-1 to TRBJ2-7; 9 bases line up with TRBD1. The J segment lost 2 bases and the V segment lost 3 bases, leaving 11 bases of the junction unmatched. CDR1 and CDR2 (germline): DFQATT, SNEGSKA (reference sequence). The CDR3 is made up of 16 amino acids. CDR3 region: CSARGTGIMSTYEQYF. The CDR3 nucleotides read TGCAGTGCTAGGGGGACAGGGATCATGAGCACCTACGAGCAGTACTTC.

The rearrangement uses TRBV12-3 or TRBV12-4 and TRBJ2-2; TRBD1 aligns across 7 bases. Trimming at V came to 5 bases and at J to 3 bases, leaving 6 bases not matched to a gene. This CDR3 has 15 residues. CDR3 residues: CASSLRQGHTGELFF. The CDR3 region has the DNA TGTGCCAGCAGTCTTAGACAGGGACACACCGGGGAGCTGTTTTTT.

For the CDR3, the DNA is TGCAGTGCTAGAGACCTCGGGCCAGCCAGCTCACCCCTCCACTTT. As protein: CSARDLGPASSPLHF. This chain connects TRBV20-1 to TRBJ1-6; D not certain. Between the trimmed V and J ends, which lost 0 bases and 10 bases, there was a span of 16 bases. CDR1 is DFQATT and CDR2 is SNEGSKA in the germline V gene (reference sequence). The CDR3 sequence is 15 residues long.

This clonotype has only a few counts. The CDR3 sequence: CASTSGASSYNEQFF. The CDR3 DNA is TGCGCCAGCACGAGCGGGGCCAGCTCCTACAATGAGCAGTTCTTC. The genes are TRBV4-3 and TRBJ2-1; TRBD2 matches 7 bases. CDR1 LGHNA and CDR2 YSLEER come from the germline V gene. Trimming took 7 bases from V and 0 from J; bases not matched to a gene: 6. The length of the CDR3 is 15 residues.

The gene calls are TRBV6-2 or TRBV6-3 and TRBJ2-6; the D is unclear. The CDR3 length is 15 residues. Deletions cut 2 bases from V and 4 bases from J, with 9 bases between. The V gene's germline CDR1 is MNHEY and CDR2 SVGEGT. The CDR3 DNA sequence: TGTGCCAGCAGTTACCAGGCTGAAGGGGCCAACGTCCTGACTTTC. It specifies CASSYQAEGANVLTF.

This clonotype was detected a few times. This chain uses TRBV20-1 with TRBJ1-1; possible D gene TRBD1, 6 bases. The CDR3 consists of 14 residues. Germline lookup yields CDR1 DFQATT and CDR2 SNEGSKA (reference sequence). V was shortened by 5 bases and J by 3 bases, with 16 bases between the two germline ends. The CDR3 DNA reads TGCAGTGCTTACACAGGGAGGGGTGACACTGAAGCTTTCTTT. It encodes CSAYTGRGDTEAFF.

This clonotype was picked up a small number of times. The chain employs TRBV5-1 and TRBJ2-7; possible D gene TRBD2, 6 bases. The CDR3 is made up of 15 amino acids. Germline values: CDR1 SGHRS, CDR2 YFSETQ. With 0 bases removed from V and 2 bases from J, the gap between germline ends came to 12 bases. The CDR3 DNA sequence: TGCGCCAGCAGCTTGGTTGCGGGATCCACCTACGAGCAGTACTTC. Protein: CASSLVAGSTYEQYF.

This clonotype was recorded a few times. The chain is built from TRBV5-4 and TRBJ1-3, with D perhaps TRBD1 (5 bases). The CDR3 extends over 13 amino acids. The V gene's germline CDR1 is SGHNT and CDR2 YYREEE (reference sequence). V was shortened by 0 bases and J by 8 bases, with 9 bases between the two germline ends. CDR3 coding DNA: TGTGCCAGCAGCTTGGATAGGGGACACACCATATATTTT. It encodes CASSLDRGHTIYF.

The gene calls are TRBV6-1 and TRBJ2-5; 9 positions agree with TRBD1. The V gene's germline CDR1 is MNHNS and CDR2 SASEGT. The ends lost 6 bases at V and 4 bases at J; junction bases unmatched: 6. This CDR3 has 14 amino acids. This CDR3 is CASRGTGTGETQYF. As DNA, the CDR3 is TGTGCCAGCAGGGGGACAGGGACAGGAGAGACCCAGTACTTC.